Described below is a single T cell receptor beta chain sequence and its context. Its antigen is unknown. These data come from a study of cytomegalovirus exposure and HLA in healthy donors. Whole-study results and caveats: The study designated roughly 150 TCR beta chains cytomegalovirus-associated. Later analysis identified a missense DCLRE1C variant that was linked to TCR beta V- and J-gene trimming. Reports state that TCR beta sequences accurately predicted most subjects' HLA-A and HLA-B alleles.

The PCR ran on 60 Vbeta and 13 Jbeta primers. Sequencing was performed with immunoSEQ multiplex PCR; in TCRdb, only in-frame clones are kept and a portion is missing. The sample shows about 140,000 clones, approximately 71% of them seen only once. This receptor was obtained from a man aged 18 to 29 in good health and CMV-seropositive. Sample: PBMCs.

The CDR3 DNA reads TGTGCCAGCAGCCAGAGCGGAGGAGCCTACAATGAGCAGTTCTTC. Translating it yields CASSQSGGAYNEQFF. V usage is TRBV14 and J usage is TRBJ2-1; possibly TRBD2 for D (5 bases). Germline V gives CDR1 SGHDN, CDR2 FVKESK. The CDR3 is 15 amino acids. Trimming removed 3 bases from V and 2 bases from J, with 11 bases in between.